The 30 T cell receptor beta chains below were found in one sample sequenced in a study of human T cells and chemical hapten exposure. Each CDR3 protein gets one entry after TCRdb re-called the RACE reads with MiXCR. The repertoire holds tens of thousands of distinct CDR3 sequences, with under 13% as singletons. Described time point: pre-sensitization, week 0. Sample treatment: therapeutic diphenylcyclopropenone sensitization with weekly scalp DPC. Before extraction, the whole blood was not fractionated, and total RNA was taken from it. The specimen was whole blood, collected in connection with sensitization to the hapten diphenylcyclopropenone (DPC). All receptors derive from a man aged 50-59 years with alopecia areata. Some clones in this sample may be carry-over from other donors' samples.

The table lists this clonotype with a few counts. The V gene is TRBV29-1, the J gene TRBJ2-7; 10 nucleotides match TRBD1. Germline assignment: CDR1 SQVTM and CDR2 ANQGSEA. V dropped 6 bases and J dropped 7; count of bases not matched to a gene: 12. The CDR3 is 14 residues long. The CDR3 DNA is TGCAGCGTCATACCGGGACAGGGGATGTGGGAGCAGTACTTC. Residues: CSVIPGQGMWEQYF.

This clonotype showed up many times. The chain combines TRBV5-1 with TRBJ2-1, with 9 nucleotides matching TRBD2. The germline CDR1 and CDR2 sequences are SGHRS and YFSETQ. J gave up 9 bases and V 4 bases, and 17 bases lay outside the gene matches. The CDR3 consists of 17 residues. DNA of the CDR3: TGCGCCAGCAGCCCCGCTTCTATTAGCGGGAGCCGTAGTGAGCAGTTCTTC. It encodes CASSPASISGSRSEQFF.

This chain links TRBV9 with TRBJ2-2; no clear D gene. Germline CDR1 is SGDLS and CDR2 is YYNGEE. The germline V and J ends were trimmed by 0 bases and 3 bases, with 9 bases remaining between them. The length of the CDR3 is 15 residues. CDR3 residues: CASSVGPADTGELFF. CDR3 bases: TGTGCCAGCAGCGTAGGTCCAGCAGACACCGGGGAGCTGTTTTTT.

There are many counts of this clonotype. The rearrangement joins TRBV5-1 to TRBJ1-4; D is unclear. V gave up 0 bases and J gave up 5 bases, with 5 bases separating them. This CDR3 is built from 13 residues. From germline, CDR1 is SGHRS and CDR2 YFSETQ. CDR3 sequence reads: CASSLGPNEKLFF. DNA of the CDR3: TGCGCCAGCAGCTTGGGACCCAATGAAAAACTGTTTTTT.

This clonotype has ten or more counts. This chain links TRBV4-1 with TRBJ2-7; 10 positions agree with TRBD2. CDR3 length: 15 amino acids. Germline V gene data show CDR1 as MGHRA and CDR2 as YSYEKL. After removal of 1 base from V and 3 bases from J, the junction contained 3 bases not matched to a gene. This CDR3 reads CASSQGASGSYEQYF. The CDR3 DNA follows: TGCGCCAGCAGCCAAGGGGCTAGCGGGAGCTACGAGCAGTACTTC.

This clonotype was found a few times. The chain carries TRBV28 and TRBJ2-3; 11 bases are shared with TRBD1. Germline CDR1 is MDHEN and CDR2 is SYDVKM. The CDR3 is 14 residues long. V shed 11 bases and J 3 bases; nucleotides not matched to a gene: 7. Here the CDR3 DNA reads TGTGCCCTGAGGACAGGGGGCGTGACAGATACGCAGTATTTT. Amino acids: CALRTGGVTDTQYF.

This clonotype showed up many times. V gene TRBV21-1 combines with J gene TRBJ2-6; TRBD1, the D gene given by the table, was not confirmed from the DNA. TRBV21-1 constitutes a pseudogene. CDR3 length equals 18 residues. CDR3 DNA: TGTGCCAGCGTCCCCTACCAGGGATTCTCTGCTGGGGCCAACGTCCTGACTTTC. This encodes CASVPYQGFSAGANVLTF.

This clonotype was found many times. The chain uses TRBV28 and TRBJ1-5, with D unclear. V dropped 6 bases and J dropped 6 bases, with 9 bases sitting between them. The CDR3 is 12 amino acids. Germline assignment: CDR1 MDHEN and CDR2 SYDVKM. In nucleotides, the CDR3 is TGTGCCAGCAGCCGCCGGTTTCAGCCCCAGCATTTT. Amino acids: CASSRRFQPQHF.

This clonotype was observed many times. CDR3 sequence reads: CASRWTGDNEQFF. CDR3 DNA sequence: TGTGCCAGCAGATGGACGGGGGACAATGAGCAGTTCTTC. The rearrangement uses TRBV12-3 or TRBV12-4 and TRBJ2-1; D is possibly TRBD2 (6 bases). Between the trimmed V and J ends, which lost 6 bases and 5 bases, there was a span of 11 bases. The CDR3 loop spans 13 amino acids.

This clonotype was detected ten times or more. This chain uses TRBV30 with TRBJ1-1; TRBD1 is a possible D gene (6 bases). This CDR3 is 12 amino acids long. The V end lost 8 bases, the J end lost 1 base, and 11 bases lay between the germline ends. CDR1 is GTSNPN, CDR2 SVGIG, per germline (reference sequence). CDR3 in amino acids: CAALRGNTEAFF. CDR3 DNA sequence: TGTGCCGCGCTCAGGGGGAACACTGAAGCTTTCTTT.

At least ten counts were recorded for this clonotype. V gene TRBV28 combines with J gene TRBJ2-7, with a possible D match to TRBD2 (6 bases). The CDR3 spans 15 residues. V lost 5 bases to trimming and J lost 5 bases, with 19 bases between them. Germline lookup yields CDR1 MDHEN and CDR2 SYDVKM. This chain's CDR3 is CASSPSGTRQNEQYF. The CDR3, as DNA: TGTGCCAGCAGTCCATCAGGGACTCGCCAGAACGAGCAGTACTTC.

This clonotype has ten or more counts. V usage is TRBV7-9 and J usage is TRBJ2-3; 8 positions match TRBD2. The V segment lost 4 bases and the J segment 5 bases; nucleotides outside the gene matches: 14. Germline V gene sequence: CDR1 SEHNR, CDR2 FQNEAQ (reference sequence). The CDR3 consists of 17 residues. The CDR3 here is CASSYSRVGAGGDTQYF. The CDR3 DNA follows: TGTGCCAGCAGCTACTCCCGTGTTGGGGCGGGAGGAGATACGCAGTATTTT.

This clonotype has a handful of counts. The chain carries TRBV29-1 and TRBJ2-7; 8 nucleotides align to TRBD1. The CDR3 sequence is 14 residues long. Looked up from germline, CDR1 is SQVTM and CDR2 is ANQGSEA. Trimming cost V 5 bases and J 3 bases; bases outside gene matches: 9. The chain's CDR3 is CSVQAQQGDYEQYF. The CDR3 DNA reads TGCAGCGTTCAAGCCCAACAGGGGGACTACGAGCAGTACTTC.

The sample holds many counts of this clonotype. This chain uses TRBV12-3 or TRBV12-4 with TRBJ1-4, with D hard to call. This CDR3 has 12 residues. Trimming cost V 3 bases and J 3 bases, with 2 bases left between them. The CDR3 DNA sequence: TGTGCCAGCAGTTTCCCTAATGAAAAACTGTTTTTT. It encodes CASSFPNEKLFF.

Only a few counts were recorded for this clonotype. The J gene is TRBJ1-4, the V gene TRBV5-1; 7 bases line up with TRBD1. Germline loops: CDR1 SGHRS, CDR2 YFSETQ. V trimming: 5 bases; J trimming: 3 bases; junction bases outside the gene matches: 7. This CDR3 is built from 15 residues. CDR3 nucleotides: TGCGCCAGCAGGGGACAGCCTTCAGCTAATGAAAAACTGTTTTTT. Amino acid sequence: CASRGQPSANEKLFF.

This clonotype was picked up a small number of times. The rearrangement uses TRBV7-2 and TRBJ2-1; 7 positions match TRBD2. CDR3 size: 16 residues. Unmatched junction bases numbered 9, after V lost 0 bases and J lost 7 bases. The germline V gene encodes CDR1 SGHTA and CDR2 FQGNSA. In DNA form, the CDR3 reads TGTGCCAGCAGCTTAGCGTCGGGCGGGAGCTGGAATGAGCAGTTCTTC. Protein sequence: CASSLASGGSWNEQFF. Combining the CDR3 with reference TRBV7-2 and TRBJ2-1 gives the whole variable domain GAGVSQSPSNKVTEKGKDVELRCDPISGHTALYWYRQSLGQGLEFLIYFQGNSAPDKSGLPSDRFSAERTGGSVSTLTIQRTQQEDSAVYLCASSLASGGSWNEQFFGPGTRLTVL.

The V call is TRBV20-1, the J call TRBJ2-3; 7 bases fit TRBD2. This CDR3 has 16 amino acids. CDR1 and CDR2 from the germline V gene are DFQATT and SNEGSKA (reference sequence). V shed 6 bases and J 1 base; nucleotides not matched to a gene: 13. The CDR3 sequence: CSATPSAGVGTDTQYF. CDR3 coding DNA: TGCAGTGCCACCCCCTCCGCGGGAGTGGGCACAGATACGCAGTATTTT.

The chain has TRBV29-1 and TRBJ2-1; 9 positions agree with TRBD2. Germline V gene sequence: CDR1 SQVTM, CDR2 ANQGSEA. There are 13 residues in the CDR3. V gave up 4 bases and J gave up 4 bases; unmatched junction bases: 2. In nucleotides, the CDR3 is TGCAGCGTTGCTAGCGGGATGTACAATGAGCAGTTCTTC. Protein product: CSVASGMYNEQFF.

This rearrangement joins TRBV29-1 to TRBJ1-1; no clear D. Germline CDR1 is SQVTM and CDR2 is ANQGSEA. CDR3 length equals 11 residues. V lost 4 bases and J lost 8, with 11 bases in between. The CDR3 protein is CSVVDSREAFF. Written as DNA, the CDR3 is TGCAGCGTTGTAGATTCGCGGGAAGCTTTCTTT. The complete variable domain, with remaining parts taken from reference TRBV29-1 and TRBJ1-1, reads SAVISQKPSRDICQRGTSLTIQCQVDSQVTMMFWYRQQPGQSLTLIATANQGSEATYESGFVIDKFPISRPNLTFSTLTVSNMSPEDSSIYLCSVVDSREAFFGQGTRLTVV.

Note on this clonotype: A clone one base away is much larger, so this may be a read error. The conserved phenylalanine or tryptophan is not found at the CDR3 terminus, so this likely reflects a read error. CDR3 loop: CASSPGALGEQYY. CDR3 nucleotide sequence: TGTGCCAGCTCTCCGGGAGCGCTTGGGGAGCAGTACTAC. The rearrangement joins TRBV18 to TRBJ2-7; D perhaps matches TRBD2 (6 bases). The germline V and J ends were trimmed by 6 bases and 7 bases, with 16 bases remaining between them. This CDR3 comprises 13 residues. The V gene's germline CDR1 is KGHSH and CDR2 LQKENI.

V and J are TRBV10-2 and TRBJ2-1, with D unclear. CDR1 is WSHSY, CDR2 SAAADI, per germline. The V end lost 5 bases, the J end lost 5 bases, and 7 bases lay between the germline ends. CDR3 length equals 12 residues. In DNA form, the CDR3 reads TGCGCCAGCAGTCGCCAGCACAATGAGCAGTTCTTC. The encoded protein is CASSRQHNEQFF.

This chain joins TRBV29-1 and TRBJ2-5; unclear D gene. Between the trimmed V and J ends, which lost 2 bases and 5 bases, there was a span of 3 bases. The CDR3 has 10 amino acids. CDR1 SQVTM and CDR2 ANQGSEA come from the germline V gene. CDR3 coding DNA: TGCAGCGTTGAATGGGAGACCCAGTACTTC. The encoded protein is CSVEWETQYF.

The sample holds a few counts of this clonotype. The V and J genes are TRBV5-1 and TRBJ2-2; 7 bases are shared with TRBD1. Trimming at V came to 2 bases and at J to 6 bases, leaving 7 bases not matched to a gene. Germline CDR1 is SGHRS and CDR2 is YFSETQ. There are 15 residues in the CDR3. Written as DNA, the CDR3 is TGCGCCAGCAGCTTAGGACAGGCCGACCCCGGGGAGCTGTTTTTT. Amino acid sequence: CASSLGQADPGELFF.

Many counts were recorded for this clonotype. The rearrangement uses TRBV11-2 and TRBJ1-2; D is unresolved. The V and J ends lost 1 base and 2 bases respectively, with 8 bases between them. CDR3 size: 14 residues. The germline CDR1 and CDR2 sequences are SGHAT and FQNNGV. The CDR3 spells CASSLGRPNYGYTF. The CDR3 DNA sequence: TGTGCCAGCAGCTTAGGAAGACCGAACTATGGCTACACCTTC.

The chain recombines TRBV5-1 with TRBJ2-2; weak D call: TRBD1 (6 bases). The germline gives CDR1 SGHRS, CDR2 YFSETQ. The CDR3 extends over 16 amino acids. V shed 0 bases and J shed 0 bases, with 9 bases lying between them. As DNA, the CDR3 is TGCGCCAGCAGCTTGGGCACAGGGCCGAACACCGGGGAGCTGTTTTTT. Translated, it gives CASSLGTGPNTGELFF.

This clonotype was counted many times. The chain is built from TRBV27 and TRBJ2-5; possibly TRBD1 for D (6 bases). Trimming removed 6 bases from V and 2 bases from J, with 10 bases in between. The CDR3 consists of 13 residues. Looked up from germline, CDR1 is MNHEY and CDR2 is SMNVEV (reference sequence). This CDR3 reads CASRKGDQETQYF. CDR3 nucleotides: TGTGCCAGCAGAAAGGGGGATCAAGAGACCCAGTACTTC.

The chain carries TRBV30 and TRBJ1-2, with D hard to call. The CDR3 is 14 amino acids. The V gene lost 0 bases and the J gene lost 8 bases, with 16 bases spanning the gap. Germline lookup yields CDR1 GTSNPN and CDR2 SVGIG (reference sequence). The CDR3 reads CAWSVRAAPRGYTF. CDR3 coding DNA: TGTGCCTGGAGTGTACGGGCGGCCCCAAGAGGCTACACCTTC.

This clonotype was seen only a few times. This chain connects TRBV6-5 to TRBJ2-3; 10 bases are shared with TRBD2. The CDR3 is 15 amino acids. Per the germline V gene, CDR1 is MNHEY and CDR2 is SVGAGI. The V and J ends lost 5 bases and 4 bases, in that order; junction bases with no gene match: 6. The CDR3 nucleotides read TGTGCCAGCAGTGAGACTAGCGGGTTACCAGATACGCAGTATTTT. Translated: CASSETSGLPDTQYF.

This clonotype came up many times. The CDR3 coding sequence is TGCAGCGTTGGAGACGGGACTAGCCAAGAGACCCAGTACTTC. Translation: CSVGDGTSQETQYF. The rearrangement joins TRBV29-1 to TRBJ2-5, with 8 nucleotides matching TRBD2. With V trimmed by 4 bases and J by 1 base, 5 bases remained unmatched. Germline V gene data show CDR1 as SQVTM and CDR2 as ANQGSEA. The CDR3 is 14 amino acids. The variable domain in full, completed from reference TRBV29-1 and TRBJ2-5, reads SAVISQKPSRDICQRGTSLTIQCQVDSQVTMMFWYRQQPGQSLTLIATANQGSEATYESGFVIDKFPISRPNLTFSTLTVSNMSPEDSSIYLCSVGDGTSQETQYFGPGTRLLVL.

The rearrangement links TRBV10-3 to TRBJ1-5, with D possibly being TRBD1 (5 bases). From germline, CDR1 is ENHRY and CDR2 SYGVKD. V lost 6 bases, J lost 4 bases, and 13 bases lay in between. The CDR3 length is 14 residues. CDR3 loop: CAISAMAGNQPQHF. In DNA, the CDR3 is TGTGCCATCAGCGCAATGGCAGGGAATCAGCCCCAGCATTTT.